The clone carrying this T cell receptor beta chain showed up just once. This may arise from a read error, as a much more abundant clone is one base away. Other nucleotide sequences in the sample specify the same CDR3. The sample is drawn from a study of shared clonotypes between healthy human individuals. Germline lookup yields CDR1 MRHNA and CDR2 SNTAGT. There are 15 residues in the CDR3. Method: immunoSEQ multiplex PCR; TCRdb's copy keeps in-frame clones and lacks some. The sample holds 100,000 or so clones, approximately 44% seen once. The sample was PBMCs. This TCR derives from a woman aged 40 to 50 in good health. Some clones in this sample may be carry-over from other donors' samples. The chain carries TRBV6-4 and TRBJ2-3, with TRBD2 identical over 10 bases. The CDR3 nucleotides are TGTGCCAGCAGTGCCCTAGCGGGAGAAACAGATACGCAGTACTTT. As protein: CASSALAGETDTQYF.